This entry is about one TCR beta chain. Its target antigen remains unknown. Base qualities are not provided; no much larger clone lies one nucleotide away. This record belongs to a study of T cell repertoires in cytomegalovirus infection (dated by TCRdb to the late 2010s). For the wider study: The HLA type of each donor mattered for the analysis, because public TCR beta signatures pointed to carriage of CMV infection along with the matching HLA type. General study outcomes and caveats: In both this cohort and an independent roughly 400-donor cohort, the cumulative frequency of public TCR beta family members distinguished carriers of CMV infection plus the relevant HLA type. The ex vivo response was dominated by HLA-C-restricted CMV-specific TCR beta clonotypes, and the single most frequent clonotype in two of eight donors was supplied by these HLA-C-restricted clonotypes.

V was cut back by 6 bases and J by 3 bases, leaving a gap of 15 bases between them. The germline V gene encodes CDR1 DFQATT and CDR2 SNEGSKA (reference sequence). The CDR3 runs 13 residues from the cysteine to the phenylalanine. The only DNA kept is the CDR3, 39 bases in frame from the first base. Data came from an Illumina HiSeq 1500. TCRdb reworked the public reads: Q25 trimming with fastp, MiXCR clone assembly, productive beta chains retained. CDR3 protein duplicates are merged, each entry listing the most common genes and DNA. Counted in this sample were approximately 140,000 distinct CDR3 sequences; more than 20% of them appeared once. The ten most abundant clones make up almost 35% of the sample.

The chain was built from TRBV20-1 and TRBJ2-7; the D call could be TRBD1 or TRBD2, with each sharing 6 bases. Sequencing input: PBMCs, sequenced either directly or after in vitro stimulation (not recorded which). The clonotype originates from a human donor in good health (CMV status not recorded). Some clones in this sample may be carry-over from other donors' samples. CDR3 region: CSAEGGGDYEQYF. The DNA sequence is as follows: TGCAGTGCGGAGGGGGGCGGTGACTACGAGCAGTACTTC.